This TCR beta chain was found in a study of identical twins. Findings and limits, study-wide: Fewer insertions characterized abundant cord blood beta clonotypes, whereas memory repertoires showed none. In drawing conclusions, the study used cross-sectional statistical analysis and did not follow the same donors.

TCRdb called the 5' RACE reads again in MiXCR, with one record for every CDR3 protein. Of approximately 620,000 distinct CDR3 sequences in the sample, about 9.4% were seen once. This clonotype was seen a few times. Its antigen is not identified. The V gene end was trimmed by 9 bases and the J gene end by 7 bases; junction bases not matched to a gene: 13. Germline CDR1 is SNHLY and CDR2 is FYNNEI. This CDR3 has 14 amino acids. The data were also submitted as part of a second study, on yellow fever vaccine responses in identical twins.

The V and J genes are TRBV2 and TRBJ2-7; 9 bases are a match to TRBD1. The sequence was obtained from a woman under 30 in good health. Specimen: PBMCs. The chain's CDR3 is CASNPGTGTGEQYF. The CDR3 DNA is TGTGCCAGTAACCCCGGGACAGGGACTGGGGAGCAGTACTTC.